This T cell receptor beta chain was recovered during a study of T cell changes during pregnancy in multiple sclerosis. Profiled with immunoSEQ multiplex PCR; TCRdb holds only in-frame clones, not every one. The table lists about 41,000 clones, 90% of them singletons. V was trimmed by 2 bases and J by 5 bases, leaving 8 bases between them. The CDR3 contains 12 residues. Germline CDR1 and CDR2: SGHRS and YFSETQ. This TCR was recovered from a female donor with multiple sclerosis, enrolled in a pregnancy study. This specimen was CD8+ T cells from peripheral blood mononuclear cells, taken in the first trimester of pregnancy. J is TRBJ2-7 and V is TRBV5-1; possibly TRBD2 for D (5 bases). Here the CDR3 reads CASSLRGDEQYF. In nucleotides, the CDR3 is TGCGCCAGCAGCTTACGGGGTGACGAGCAGTACTTC.